This TCR beta chain was sequenced during a study of shared clonotypes between healthy human individuals. Some clones are missing from TCRdb's copy, which holds only in-frame ones; the method was immunoSEQ multiplex PCR. The table has under 600,000 clones, around 80% seen once; the top ten hold around 13%. The CDR3 spans 14 residues. Trimming stripped 0 bases from V and 5 bases from J, with 10 bases between. Per germline, CDR1 LGHNA and CDR2 YSLEER. All donors were healthy HIV-negative adults lacking recent acute infections or vaccinations. Every contributor of samples was a Caucasian grown-up residing in Nashville, Tennessee.

The source material was PBMCs. The sequence derives from a woman aged 40 to 49 in good health. Some clones in this sample may be carry-over from other donors' samples. The rearrangement uses TRBV4-3 and TRBJ2-5; the D gene is possibly TRBD2 (6 bases). This CDR3 reads CASSQDTSRETQYF. For the CDR3, the DNA is TGCGCCAGCAGCCAAGATACTAGCCGGGAGACCCAGTACTTC.